This T cell receptor beta chain was identified in a study of blood T cell repertoires in COVID-19. The germline V gene encodes CDR1 SGHAT and CDR2 FQNNGV. Trimming took off 5 bases at V and 4 bases at J, with 15 bases between the two ends. The CDR3 extends over 15 amino acids. Measured with immunoSEQ multiplex PCR; TCRdb has only the in-frame clones, and not every one. The sample yields over 250,000 clones, approximately 90% seen once. This clonotype was sampled from a man in his forties who had recovered from COVID-19. Sequenced input: PBMCs or T cells enriched from blood (not recorded which). The V gene is TRBV11-2, the J gene TRBJ2-1, with D uncertain. CDR3 coding DNA: TGTGCCAGCAGCCCCCGAGGCGGTTTGTACAATGAGCAGTTCTTC. Translation gives CASSPRGGLYNEQFF.